This T cell receptor beta chain was identified during a study of PD-L1 blockade in urothelial cancer. The overall study: Bladder-origin urothelial cancer in males described twenty-five of the 29 patients. Specimens of blood held a median count of about 150,000 T cells.

This CDR3 is 15 amino acids long. V gave up 4 bases and J gave up 8 bases, with 15 bases separating them. The germline gives CDR1 SEHNR, CDR2 FQNEAQ (reference sequence). The data were produced by immunoSEQ multiplex PCR, yet TCRdb's version contains in-frame clones alone and is incomplete. The data hold about 22,000 clones, with roughly 90% observed a single time. This sequence originates from a woman aged 55 to 70 with urothelial cancer. V gene TRBV7-9 combines with J gene TRBJ1-6, with D tentatively TRBD1 (6 bases). Here the sequenced sample was PBMCs, taken around atezolizumab (anti-PD-L1) treatment. The CDR3 DNA sequence: TGTGCCAGCAGCTGGTACAGGGAAGCAGATTCACCCCTCCACTTT. Encoded protein: CASSWYREADSPLHF.